This T cell receptor (beta chain) was profiled in a study of T cell changes during pregnancy in multiple sclerosis (dated by TCRdb to the late 2010s). In the study overall: Changes in the T cell repertoire over the course of pregnancy were examined in this study in women with multiple sclerosis.

Reading the germline V gene gives CDR1 SGHRS and CDR2 YFSETQ. The junction carries 10 bases between V and J, which are trimmed by 6 bases and 2 bases respectively. The CDR3 sequence holds 13 residues, the cysteine and phenylalanine included. CDR3 DNA is the only sequence kept; it has 39 bases, read in frame from the first base. The protocol used for the library was the immunoSEQ multiplex PCR assay. As stored in TCRdb, this immuneACCESS dataset retains in-frame rearrangements with V and J assigned. A fraction of the clones does not appear; measured against another copy, unresolved V genes explain less than half of the discrepancy, and the remainder lacks a known reason. The sample records approximately 47,000 clones, about 90% of which are singletons. About 2% of the sample is held by the ten biggest clonotypes. Notes on this clone: It lacks a known antigen. Base qualities are missing; no much larger clone stands one base away.

The chain was built from TRBV5-1 and TRBJ2-3; TRBD2 might be the D gene, on 5 matching bases. The TCR originated in a female donor with multiple sclerosis, enrolled in a pregnancy study. Material: peripheral blood, obtained in the first trimester of pregnancy. The CDR3 has the sequence CASKREITDTQYF. The nucleotide sequence is given as TGCGCCAGCAAGAGGGAGATCACAGATACGCAGTATTTT.